The 27 T cell receptor beta chains listed next were all sequenced from one sample in a study of T cell responses to AZD1222 COVID-19 vaccine (dated by TCRdb to the early 2020s). Library preparation used the immunoSEQ multiplex PCR assay. TCRdb provides this immuneACCESS table in a form limited to in-frame rearrangements. Some clones are lacking; in checked studies, under half of them reflect an unresolved V gene, and why the rest are absent is not known. Recorded for this sample are 95,000 to 130,000 clones; less than 90% of them occurred a single time. The top ten hold roughly 7.4% of the sample. The time point label for this specimen denotes: baseline before first vaccination. Sequenced here: peripheral blood, sampled on day 0 of AZD1222 vaccination. The receptors were gathered from an adult in good health.

The CDR3 loop reads CASSSRGGDIQYF. DNA of the CDR3: TGTGCCAGCAGCTCGAGAGGGGGAGACATTCAGTACTTC. The V and J genes are TRBV28 and TRBJ2-4, with D possibly TRBD1 on 6 matching bases. Trimming took off 6 bases at V and 8 bases at J, with 14 bases between the two ends. Germline-derived CDR1 and CDR2 are MDHEN and SYDVKM. CDR3 length: 13 amino acids. The complete variable domain, with remaining parts taken from reference TRBV28 and TRBJ2-4, reads DVKVTQSSRYLVKRTGEKVFLECVQDMDHENMFWYRQDPGLGLRLIYFSYDVKMKEKGDIPEGYSVSREKKERFSLILESASTNQTSMYLCASSSRGGDIQYFGAGTRLSVL.

J is TRBJ1-1 and V is TRBV28; D is uncertain. This CDR3 is 14 amino acids long. Germline V gene sequence: CDR1 MDHEN, CDR2 SYDVKM. Trimming stripped 0 bases from V and 2 bases from J, with 7 bases between. CDR3 amino acids: CASSLWHGNTEAFF. In nucleotides, the CDR3 is TGTGCCAGCAGTTTATGGCACGGTAACACTGAAGCTTTCTTT. Combining the CDR3 with reference TRBV28 and TRBJ1-1 gives the whole variable domain DVKVTQSSRYLVKRTGEKVFLECVQDMDHENMFWYRQDPGLGLRLIYFSYDVKMKEKGDIPEGYSVSREKKERFSLILESASTNQTSMYLCASSLWHGNTEAFFGQGTRLTVV.

The rearrangement joins TRBV11-2 to TRBJ2-2; maybe TRBD2 (6 bases). Trimming took 2 bases from V and 7 from J, leaving 14 bases between them. CDR3 length equals 15 residues. Germline CDR1 reads SGHAT; CDR2 reads FQNNGV. The CDR3 region is CASSLMGMEGGELFF. The CDR3 coding sequence is TGTGCCAGCAGCTTAATGGGCATGGAGGGCGGGGAGCTGTTTTTT.

This clone was detected a few times. CDR3 loop: CASKEDNGEKLFF. The CDR3 region has the DNA TGTGCCAGCAAGGAGGACAACGGGGAAAAACTGTTTTTT. J is TRBJ1-4 and V is TRBV27, with D possibly being TRBD1 (5 bases). The CDR3 length is 13 residues. Per germline, CDR1 MNHEY and CDR2 SMNVEV (reference sequence). The ends were cut back, 7 bases at V and 8 bases at J, with 14 bases in the middle.

The J gene is TRBJ2-5, the V gene TRBV4-2; 7 bases are shared with TRBD2. CDR3 length: 13 amino acids. With V trimmed by 5 bases and J by 3 bases, 3 bases remained unmatched. CDR1 is LGHNA, CDR2 YNFKEQ, per germline. CDR3 sequence: CASSRSGEETQYF. The CDR3 bases are TGTGCCAGCAGCAGGAGCGGGGAAGAGACCCAGTACTTC.

The V and J genes are TRBV5-1 and TRBJ2-7; 9 nucleotides agree with TRBD2. CDR1 SGHRS and CDR2 YFSETQ come from the germline V gene. CDR3 size: 15 residues. V shed 0 bases, J shed 7 bases, and the junction held 8 bases outside the gene matches. The CDR3 DNA reads as TGCGCCAGCAGCTTGGTTTCTAGCGGGGTTAGGGAGCAGTACTTC. This encodes CASSLVSSGVREQYF.

This clone was recorded only once. This chain connects TRBV27 to TRBJ2-1; D gene uncertain. The CDR3 loop spans 12 amino acids. Germline lookup yields CDR1 MNHEY and CDR2 SMNVEV (reference sequence). V was shortened by 6 bases and J by 6 bases, with 9 bases between the two germline ends. CDR3 sequence reads: CASSNVVNEQFF. The DNA of the CDR3 is TGTGCCAGCAGCAACGTAGTCAATGAGCAGTTCTTC.

The chain has TRBV4-2 and TRBJ2-1, with 8 bases that match TRBD2. Germline V gene lookup returns CDR1 LGHNA and CDR2 YNFKEQ. V gave up 1 base and J gave up 7 bases; unmatched junction bases: 12. The CDR3 sequence is 17 residues long. CDR3 amino acids: CASSQASGLARINEQFF. CDR3 sequence (DNA): TGTGCCAGCAGCCAAGCATCAGGACTAGCCCGAATTAATGAGCAGTTCTTC.

The rearrangement uses TRBV28 and TRBJ1-1, with D perhaps matching TRBD1 (5 bases). Between the trimmed V and J ends, which lost 5 bases and 6 bases, there was a span of 19 bases. CDR3 length: 15 residues. Germline V gene sequence: CDR1 MDHEN, CDR2 SYDVKM. The CDR3 reads CASSDTGGTDPEAFF. The CDR3 DNA reads as TGTGCCAGCAGTGATACGGGGGGAACGGACCCTGAAGCTTTCTTT.

V gene TRBV5-1 combines with J gene TRBJ1-1; 9 bases agree with TRBD1. CDR1 SGHRS and CDR2 YFSETQ come from the germline V gene. This CDR3 contains 14 residues. Unmatched junction bases numbered 2, after V lost 0 bases and J lost 5 bases. This CDR3 reads CASSLGDRGTEAFF. CDR3 nucleotide sequence: TGCGCCAGCAGCTTGGGAGACAGGGGGACTGAAGCTTTCTTT. Full variable domain (missing parts from reference TRBV5-1 and TRBJ1-1): KAGVTQTPRYLIKTRGQQVTLSCSPISGHRSVSWYQQTPGQGLQFLFEYFSETQRNKGNFPGRFSGRQFSNSRSEMNVSTLELGDSALYLCASSLGDRGTEAFFGQGTRLTVV.

Points on this clone: This CDR3 is also generated by other DNA sequences in the sample. The chain carries TRBV28 and TRBJ1-1; D unclear. CDR1 MDHEN and CDR2 SYDVKM come from the germline V gene. The V end lost 1 base, the J end lost 5 bases, and 5 bases lay between the germline ends. The CDR3 totals 12 residues. The CDR3 bases are TGTGCCAGCAGTTTATTGGGGACTGAAGCTTTCTTT. It codes for CASSLLGTEAFF.

The V and J genes are TRBV7-9 and TRBJ2-7; D is undetermined. V lost 4 bases and J lost 5, with 12 bases in between. CDR1 and CDR2 from the germline V gene are SEHNR and FQNEAQ (reference sequence). The CDR3 contains 13 residues. CDR3 coding DNA: TGTGCCAGCAGCTCGCCCTGGGCGGACGAGCAGTACTTC. Protein: CASSSPWADEQYF.

The chain links TRBV12-3 or TRBV12-4 to TRBJ2-3; possibly TRBD2 for D (6 bases). The CDR3 contains 13 residues. V was trimmed by 4 bases and J by 3 bases, leaving 8 bases between them. CDR3: CASSWAGTDTQYF. For the CDR3, the DNA is TGTGCCAGCAGTTGGGCGGGGACAGATACGCAGTATTTT.

The rearrangement uses TRBV5-5 and TRBJ1-1; 9 positions agree with TRBD1. V gave up 4 bases and J gave up 1 base; unmatched junction bases: 5. The CDR3 extends over 15 amino acids. Germline V gene lookup returns CDR1 SGHKS and CDR2 YYEKEE (reference sequence). CDR3 DNA: TGTGCCAGCAGCCCTATACAGGGGGCGAACACTGAAGCTTTCTTT. Residues: CASSPIQGANTEAFF.

The V gene is TRBV7-3, the J gene TRBJ2-1; 8 bases are shared with TRBD1. The J segment lost 4 bases and the V segment lost 2 bases, leaving 4 bases of the junction unmatched. The germline V gene encodes CDR1 SGHTA and CDR2 FQGTGA. CDR3 size: 15 residues. The CDR3 bases are TGTGCCAGCAGCTTAGAGGGACAGGTTTACAATGAGCAGTTCTTC. Amino acids: CASSLEGQVYNEQFF.

The chain recombines TRBV5-1 with TRBJ1-2; possibly TRBD1 for D (5 bases). CDR1 and CDR2 (germline): SGHRS, YFSETQ. V lost 0 bases, J lost 8 bases, and 14 bases lay in between. The CDR3 extends over 14 amino acids. CDR3 bases: TGCGCCAGCAGCTTGGGGGGCCTGGTTAGAGGCTACACCTTC. This gives the protein CASSLGGLVRGYTF.

The genes are TRBV4-1 and TRBJ2-3; D is uncertain. This CDR3 spans 15 amino acids. CDR1 MGHRA and CDR2 YSYEKL come from the germline V gene. Trimming took off 4 bases at V and 2 bases at J, with 13 bases between the two ends. The CDR3 DNA is TGCGCCAGCAGCCCAGAAAAAATATACACAGATACGCAGTATTTT. It yields the protein CASSPEKIYTDTQYF.

The rearrangement uses TRBV24-1 and TRBJ2-5, with 10 bases fitting TRBD1. The J segment lost 9 bases and the V segment lost 3 bases, leaving 12 bases of the junction unmatched. CDR1 KGHDR and CDR2 SFDVKD come from the germline V gene. This CDR3 has 16 residues. Here the CDR3 reads CATSDPDRGLAGAQYF. In DNA form, the CDR3 reads TGTGCCACCAGTGATCCCGACAGGGGGCTGGCGGGGGCCCAGTACTTC.

The rearrangement links TRBV29-1 to TRBJ2-7; TRBD1 or TRBD2 may be the D gene (6 bases each). Trimming left V 1 base short and J 2 bases short, with 12 bases between. Germline V gene sequence: CDR1 SQVTM, CDR2 ANQGSEA. The CDR3 has 14 residues. The CDR3 DNA is TGCAGCGTTGAAGGGGGGGCGGCTACCTACGAGCAGTACTTC. This sequence encodes CSVEGGAATYEQYF.

Points on this clone: This sample also contains other DNA sequences that code for the same CDR3. The chain is built from TRBV6-5 and TRBJ2-3; D uncertain. Trimming removed 5 bases from V and 0 bases from J, with 0 bases in between. CDR1 and CDR2 (germline): MNHEY, SVGAGI. This CDR3 comprises 11 residues. The CDR3 sequence is CASSSTDTQYF. CDR3 bases: TGTGCCAGCAGTAGCACAGATACGCAGTATTTT.

The chain has TRBV9 and TRBJ1-2; a possible D gene is TRBD1 (6 bases). The CDR3 is 16 amino acids. Germline loops: CDR1 SGDLS, CDR2 YYNGEE. Trimming removed 2 bases from V and 0 bases from J, with 14 bases in between. In DNA, the CDR3 is TGTGCCAGCAGCGTGGGACCGACAGGATCTAACTATGGCTACACCTTC. Residues: CASSVGPTGSNYGYTF.

This clone was seen only once. The genes are TRBV29-1 and TRBJ1-2; 12 nucleotides match TRBD1. The CDR3 length is 14 residues. V was pared by 3 bases and J by 4 bases, with 3 bases of the junction left unmatched. Germline values: CDR1 SQVTM, CDR2 ANQGSEA. CDR3 protein: CSVESGQGAYGYTF. The CDR3 DNA reads as TGCAGCGTTGAGTCGGGACAGGGGGCCTATGGCTACACCTTC.

The V call is TRBV7-6, the J call TRBJ1-1; D is ambiguous. V was shortened by 2 bases and J by 5 bases, with 9 bases between the two germline ends. Germline V gene lookup returns CDR1 SGHVS and CDR2 FNYEAQ. This CDR3 is built from 13 residues. The CDR3 loop is CASSLTGGTEAFF. The CDR3 region has the DNA TGTGCCAGCAGCTTAACGGGCGGGACTGAAGCTTTCTTT.

This clone showed up just a few times. Other DNA sequences from this sample encode an identical CDR3 as well. This chain joins TRBV9 and TRBJ1-6; D gene uncertain. Trimming removed 0 bases from V and 9 bases from J, with 4 bases in between. The V gene's germline CDR1 is SGDLS and CDR2 YYNGEE. The CDR3 runs 12 residues. The CDR3 DNA is TGTGCCAGCAGCGTAGAGGGTTCACCCCTCCACTTT. It codes for CASSVEGSPLHF.

The V gene is TRBV15, the J gene TRBJ2-7; the match to TRBD1 covers 8 bases. Unmatched junction bases numbered 8, after V lost 5 bases and J lost 5 bases. CDR1 is LNHNV and CDR2 is YYDKDF in the germline V gene (reference sequence). This CDR3 spans 14 amino acids. CDR3 in amino acids: CATSARTGFDEQYF. The CDR3 DNA follows: TGTGCCACCAGCGCCAGGACAGGGTTCGACGAGCAGTACTTC.

CDR3 residues: CASRERTGNYEQYF. The CDR3 DNA reads TGTGCCAGCAGAGAAAGGACAGGTAACTACGAGCAGTACTTC. The chain has TRBV2 and TRBJ2-7; 7 positions agree with TRBD1. Germline V gene sequence: CDR1 SNHLY, CDR2 FYNNEI. The CDR3 extends over 14 amino acids. Trimming took 6 bases from V and 3 from J; bases not matched to a gene: 8.

The genes are TRBV24-1 and TRBJ2-3, with 9 bases that match TRBD1. Germline-derived CDR1 and CDR2 are KGHDR and SFDVKD. CDR3 size: 15 residues. With V trimmed by 10 bases and J by 4 bases, 11 bases remained unmatched. CDR3 coding DNA: TGTGCCACGGGAATCGGGACAGGGCTCGCAGATACGCAGTATTTT. The encoded protein is CATGIGTGLADTQYF.